This T cell receptor beta chain stems from a study of regulatory T cells in long-lasting Graves disease. Points from the study as a whole: Limited samples may have lowered accuracy.

There are many counts of this clonotype. Its antigen remains unidentified. The time point is: newly diagnosed GD, antithyroid drugs for less than 3 months. Generation of the TCR library employed RNA extracted from PBMCs. Arm-PCR of CDR3 regions and iRepertoire HTBI primers were the basis on which TCR beta libraries were built. TCRdb recomputed calls from the multiplex PCR reads with MiXCR, one row per CDR3 protein. The profile covers 510,000 or so distinct CDR3 sequences, with 9.5% to 15% appearing a single time and 8% to 10% taken by the ten largest. These same records also appear under a second study, on T cells in Graves' hyperthyroidism and ophthalmopathy. This second study says: Researchers ran a first-round RT-PCR on the TCR CDR3 using the HTBI primer set. The model foresaw ophthalmopathy a median around 6 months prior to onset.

The receptor comes from a woman in her thirties with Graves disease. Sequenced here: peripheral blood mononuclear cells (PBMCs), sampled at new diagnosis, from a patient treated with antithyroid drugs.

The CDR3 DNA reads as TGTGCCAGCAGGCCCGGACAGGGTGGCCAGCCCCAGCATTTT. Residues: CASRPGQGGQPQHF. The rearrangement uses TRBV6-1 and TRBJ1-5, with TRBD1 identical over 8 bases. Germline trimming cut 6 bases from V and 7 bases from J; bases unmatched to any gene: 8. Germline CDR1 is MNHNS and CDR2 is SASEGT. There are 14 residues in the CDR3.